This T cell receptor beta chain was captured by sequencing in a study of T cells in Graves' hyperthyroidism and ophthalmopathy. Many counts were recorded for this clonotype. Germline CDR1 reads DFQATT; CDR2 reads SNEGSKA (reference sequence). CDR3 size: 16 residues. The V and J ends lost 8 bases and 5 bases, in that order; junction bases with no gene match: 11. Amplification yielded TCR beta CDR3 regions, with RNA transcripts as the source. An initial round of RT-PCR targeting the TCR CDR3 relied on the HTBI primer set. Via MiXCR, TCRdb re-called the multiplex PCR reads, giving one row per CDR3 protein. The sample records about 260,000 distinct CDR3 sequences, 25% to 30% being singletons.

The V gene is TRBV20-1, the J gene TRBJ2-5, with 16 nucleotides matching TRBD2. The source material was blood. The receptor's source is a man aged 40-50 years with Graves' hyperthyroidism that later progressed to Graves' ophthalmopathy. Here the CDR3 reads CSLPGGGLAGGETQYF. The DNA for the CDR3 is TGCAGTCTCCCGGGGGGGGGACTAGCGGGAGGGGAGACCCAGTACTTC.